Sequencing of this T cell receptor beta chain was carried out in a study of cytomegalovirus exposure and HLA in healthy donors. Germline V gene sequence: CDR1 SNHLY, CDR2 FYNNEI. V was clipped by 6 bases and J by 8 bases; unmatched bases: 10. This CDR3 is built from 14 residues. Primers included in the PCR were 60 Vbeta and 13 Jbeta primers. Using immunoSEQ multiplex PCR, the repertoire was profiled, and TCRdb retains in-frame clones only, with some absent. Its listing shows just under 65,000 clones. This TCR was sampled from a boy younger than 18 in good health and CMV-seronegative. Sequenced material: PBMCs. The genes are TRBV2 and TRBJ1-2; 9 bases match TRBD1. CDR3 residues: CASRFDRGIEGYTF. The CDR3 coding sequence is TGTGCCAGCAGATTTGACAGGGGGATAGAAGGCTACACCTTC.